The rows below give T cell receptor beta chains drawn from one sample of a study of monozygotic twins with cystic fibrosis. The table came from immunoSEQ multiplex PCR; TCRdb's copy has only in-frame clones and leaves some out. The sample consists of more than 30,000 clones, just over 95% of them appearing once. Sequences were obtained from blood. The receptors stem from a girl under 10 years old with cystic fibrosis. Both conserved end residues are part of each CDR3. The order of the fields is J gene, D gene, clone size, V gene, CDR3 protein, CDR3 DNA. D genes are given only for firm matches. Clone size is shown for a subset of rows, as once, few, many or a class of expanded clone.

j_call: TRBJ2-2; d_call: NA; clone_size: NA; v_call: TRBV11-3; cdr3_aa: CASSLDQNSQMLGELFF; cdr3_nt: TGTGCCAGCAGCTTAGATCAGAACAGCCAGATGCTCGGGGAGCTGTTTTTT
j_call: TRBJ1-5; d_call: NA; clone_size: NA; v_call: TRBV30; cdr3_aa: CAWGDIGNQPQHF; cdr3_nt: TGTGCCTGGGGGGACATAGGGAATCAGCCCCAGCATTTT
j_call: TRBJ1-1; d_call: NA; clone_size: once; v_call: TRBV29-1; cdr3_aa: CSTRYRMNTEAFF; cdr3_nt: TGCAGCACGAGATACAGGATGAACACTGAAGCTTTCTTT
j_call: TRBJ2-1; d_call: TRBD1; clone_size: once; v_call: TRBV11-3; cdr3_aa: CASSLDEDRGNEQFF; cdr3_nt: TGTGCCAGCAGCTTAGACGAGGACAGGGGCAATGAGCAGTTCTTC
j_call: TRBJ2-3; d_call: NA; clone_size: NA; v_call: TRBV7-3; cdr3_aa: CASSLFGGPRSSDTQYF; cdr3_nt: TGTGCCAGCAGCTTATTTGGGGGCCCCCGCTCCTCAGATACGCAGTATTTT
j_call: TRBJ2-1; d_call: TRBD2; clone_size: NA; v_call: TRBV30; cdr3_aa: CAWSVLAGREGEQFF; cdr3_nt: TGTGCCTGGAGTGTACTGGCGGGAAGGGAGGGTGAGCAGTTCTTC
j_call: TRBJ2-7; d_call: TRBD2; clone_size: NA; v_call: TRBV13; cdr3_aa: CASRPGLGTSYEQYF; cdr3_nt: TGTGCCAGCAGACCCGGACTAGGAACTTCCTACGAGCAGTACTTC
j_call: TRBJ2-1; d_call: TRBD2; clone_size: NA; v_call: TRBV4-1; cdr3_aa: CASSQGTRAGEFF; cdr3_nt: TGCGCCAGCAGCCAAGGTACTCGAGCGGGGGAGTTCTTC
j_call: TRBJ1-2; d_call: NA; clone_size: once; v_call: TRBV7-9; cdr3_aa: CASSLGRAGGYTF; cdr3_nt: TGTGCCAGCAGCTTAGGCAGGGCTGGGGGCTACACCTTC
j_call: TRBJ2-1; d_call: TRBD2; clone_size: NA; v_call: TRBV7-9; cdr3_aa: CASSLDWGLEAYNEQFF; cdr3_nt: TGTGCCAGCAGCTTAGACTGGGGACTAGAAGCCTACAATGAGCAGTTCTTC
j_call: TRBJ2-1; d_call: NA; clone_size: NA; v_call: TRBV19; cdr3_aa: CASSIGRGLYNEQFF; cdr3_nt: TGTGCCAGTAGTATAGGGAGGGGACTCTACAATGAGCAGTTCTTC
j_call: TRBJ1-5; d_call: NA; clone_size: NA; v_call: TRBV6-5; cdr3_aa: CASSRTPVGQPQHF; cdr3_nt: TGTGCCAGCAGTCGAACTCCGGTGGGCCAGCCCCAGCATTTT
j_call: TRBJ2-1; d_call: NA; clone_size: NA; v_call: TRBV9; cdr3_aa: CASSYTGRGNEQFF; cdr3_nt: TGTGCCAGCAGCTACACAGGGCGGGGTAATGAGCAGTTCTTC
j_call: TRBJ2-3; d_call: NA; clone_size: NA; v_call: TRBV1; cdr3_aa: CTSRESGRRWDTQYF; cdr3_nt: TGCACCAGCAGAGAGAGCGGGAGGAGGTGGGATACGCAGTATTTT
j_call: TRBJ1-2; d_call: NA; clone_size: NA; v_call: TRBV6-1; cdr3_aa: CAIYEGGRRYGYTF; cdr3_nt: TGTGCCATCTACGAAGGGGGGCGCCGCTATGGCTACACCTTC
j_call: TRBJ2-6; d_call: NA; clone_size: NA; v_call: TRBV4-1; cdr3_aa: CASSQGPYSGANVLTF; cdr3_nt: TGCGCCAGCAGCCAAGGGCCCTACTCTGGGGCCAACGTCCTGACTTTC
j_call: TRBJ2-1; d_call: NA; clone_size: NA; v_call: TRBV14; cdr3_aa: CASSSFSSYNEQFF; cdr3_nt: TGTGCCAGCAGCTCGTTCAGCTCCTACAATGAGCAGTTCTTC
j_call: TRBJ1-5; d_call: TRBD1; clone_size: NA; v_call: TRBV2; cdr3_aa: CASSGAGTGSNQPQHF; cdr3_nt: TGTGCCAGCAGTGGAGCCGGGACAGGTAGCAATCAGCCCCAGCATTTT
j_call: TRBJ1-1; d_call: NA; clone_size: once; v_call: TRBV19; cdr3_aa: CASSIDGPMNTEAFF; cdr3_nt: TGTGCCAGTAGTATTGACGGACCGATGAACACTGAAGCTTTCTTT
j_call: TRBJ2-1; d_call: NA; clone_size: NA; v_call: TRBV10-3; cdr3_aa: CAISDGGANYNEQFF; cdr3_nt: TGTGCCATCAGTGACGGGGGAGCGAACTACAATGAGCAGTTCTTC
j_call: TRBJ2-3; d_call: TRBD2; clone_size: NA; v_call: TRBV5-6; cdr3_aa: CASSPLGGGTDTQYF; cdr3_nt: TGTGCCAGCAGCCCCCTCGGGGGAGGGACAGATACGCAGTATTTT
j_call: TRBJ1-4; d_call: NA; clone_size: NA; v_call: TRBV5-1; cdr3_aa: CASSLGGQTNEKLFF; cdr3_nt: TGCGCCAGCAGCTTGGGGGGGCAGACTAATGAAAAACTGTTTTTT
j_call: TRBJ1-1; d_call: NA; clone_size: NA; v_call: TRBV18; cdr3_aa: CASSPTPNTEAFF; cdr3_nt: TGTGCCAGCTCACCGACACCAAACACTGAAGCTTTCTTT
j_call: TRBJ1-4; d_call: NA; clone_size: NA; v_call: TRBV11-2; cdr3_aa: CASSFVGSLNEKLFF; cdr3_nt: TGTGCCAGCAGCTTTGTTGGCAGCCTTAATGAAAAACTGTTTTTT
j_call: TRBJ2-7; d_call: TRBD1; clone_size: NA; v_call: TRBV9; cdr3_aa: CASSVGTGPELYYEQYF; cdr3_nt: TGTGCCAGCAGCGTAGGGACAGGGCCAGAACTTTACTACGAGCAGTACTTC
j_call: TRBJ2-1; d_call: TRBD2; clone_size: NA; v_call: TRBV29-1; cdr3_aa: CSVFLAGVYNEQFF; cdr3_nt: TGCAGCGTTTTCCTAGCGGGAGTCTACAATGAGCAGTTCTTC
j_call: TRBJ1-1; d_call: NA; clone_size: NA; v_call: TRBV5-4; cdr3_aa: CASSPPGETEAFF; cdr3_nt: TGTGCCAGCAGCCCGCCGGGGGAAACTGAAGCTTTCTTT